One sample yielded the 25 T cell receptor beta chains listed below, sequenced in a study of blood T cell repertoires in COVID-19. TCRdb's table, derived via immunoSEQ multiplex PCR, lists solely in-frame clones and lacks some. The sample includes fewer than 250,000 clones, approximately 84% of them seen just once. Sequencing was done on a sample of peripheral blood. These TCRs come from a woman aged 65 to 85 with active or convalescent COVID-19.

This clone came up a few times. The DNA of the CDR3 is TGTGCCAGCAGCCAGTCGACAGGGTCTGGAAACACCATATATTTT. Protein: CASSQSTGSGNTIYF. This rearrangement joins TRBV3-1 (or the pseudogene TRBV3-2) to TRBJ1-3; 7 nucleotides align to TRBD1. Losses at the gene ends were 3 bases for V and 1 base for J; bases not matched to a gene: 3. The CDR3 covers 15 residues. Germline V gene data show CDR1 as LGHDT and CDR2 as YNNKEL (reference sequence).

The J gene is TRBJ1-6, the V gene TRBV6-1; maybe TRBD1 (5 bases). Between the trimmed V and J ends, which lost 3 bases and 10 bases, there was a span of 13 bases. The germline CDR1 and CDR2 sequences are MNHNS and SASEGT. The CDR3 length is 14 residues. CDR3 DNA: TGTGCCAGCAGTGACCCGGGGCGGGACTCACCCCTCCACTTT. It codes for CASSDPGRDSPLHF.

The chain has TRBV5-1 and TRBJ2-1; tentative D call: TRBD2 (6 bases). The CDR3 consists of 15 residues. Per germline, CDR1 SGHRS and CDR2 YFSETQ. V was trimmed by 1 base and J by 8 bases, leaving 16 bases between them. The CDR3 reads CASSLQGGMKHEQFF. DNA for the CDR3: TGCGCCAGCAGCTTGCAGGGCGGGATGAAGCATGAGCAGTTCTTC.

This chain uses TRBV4-1 with TRBJ2-7; no reliable D call. This CDR3 contains 18 residues. V was cut by 3 bases and J by 0 bases, with 21 bases left in between. Per the germline V gene, CDR1 is MGHRA and CDR2 is YSYEKL. The CDR3 here is CASSHRHPGSLNSYEQYF. The CDR3 DNA follows: TGCGCCAGCAGCCACCGCCACCCTGGTAGCCTCAACTCCTACGAGCAGTACTTC.

The CDR3 spells CASSLARNYGYTF. In DNA form, the CDR3 reads TGTGCCAGCAGCTTGGCCCGGAACTATGGCTACACCTTC. The chain joins TRBV5-8 to TRBJ1-2; D not resolved. Germline-derived CDR1 and CDR2 are SGHTS and YDEGEE. The CDR3 consists of 13 residues. Trimming stripped 0 bases from V and 2 bases from J, with 5 bases between.

The rearrangement uses TRBV10-3 and TRBJ2-7, with a tentative D call TRBD1 (6 bases). Trimming took off 4 bases at V and 5 bases at J, with 12 bases between the two ends. This CDR3 spans 13 amino acids. Germline CDR1 reads ENHRY; CDR2 reads SYGVKD. CDR3 protein: CAISGQGFNEQYF. The DNA of the CDR3 is TGTGCCATCAGTGGGCAGGGGTTCAACGAGCAGTACTTC.

The V gene is TRBV30, the J gene TRBJ1-6; perhaps TRBD1 as D (5 bases). Germline assignment: CDR1 GTSNPN and CDR2 SVGIG (reference sequence). This CDR3 is 13 amino acids long. V was clipped by 4 bases and J by 10 bases, with 14 bases between them. The CDR3 spells CAWIGAGGSPLHF. The CDR3 nucleotides read TGTGCCTGGATTGGGGCCGGGGGATCACCCCTCCACTTT.

There are a few counts of this clone. The rearrangement uses TRBV7-9 and TRBJ2-6; TRBD1 matches at 10 bases. V dropped 8 bases and J dropped 1; count of bases not matched to a gene: 8. Looked up from germline, CDR1 is SEHNR and CDR2 is FQNEAQ (reference sequence). There are 17 residues in the CDR3. Here the CDR3 DNA reads TGTGCCAGCGGCCCGGGACAGGGGCGTTCTGGGGCCAACGTCCTGACTTTC. Translating gives CASGPGQGRSGANVLTF.

This chain connects TRBV11-2 to TRBJ2-1; 9 nucleotides line up with TRBD2. The CDR3 is made up of 15 amino acids. After removal of 1 base from V and 10 bases from J, the junction contained 8 bases not matched to a gene. The germline gives CDR1 SGHAT, CDR2 FQNNGV. CDR3 residues: CASSLVAGGTNEQFF. The CDR3 DNA is TGTGCCAGCAGCTTAGTTGCGGGAGGGACGAACGAGCAGTTCTTC. The variable domain in full, with the rest retrieved from reference TRBV11-2 and TRBJ2-1, is EAGVAQSPRYKIIEKRQSVAFWCNPISGHATLYWYQQILGQGPKLLIQFQNNGVVDDSQLPKDRFSAERLKGVDSTLKIQPAKLEDSAVYLCASSLVAGGTNEQFFGPGTRLTVL.

DNA for the CDR3: TGTGCCAGCAGCTCGGGACAGATCCCAGTGAATGAGCAGTTCTTC. It translates to CASSSGQIPVNEQFF. This sequence joins TRBV27 and TRBJ2-1; 7 nucleotides agree with TRBD1. V lost 6 bases to trimming and J lost 7 bases; unmatched junction nucleotides: 12. Germline CDR1 and CDR2: MNHEY and SMNVEV (reference sequence). The CDR3 runs 15 residues.

The V call is TRBV6-5, the J call TRBJ1-1; TRBD1 matches at 7 bases. V was pared by 5 bases and J by 1 base, with 7 bases of the junction left unmatched. Per the germline V gene, CDR1 is MNHEY and CDR2 is SVGAGI. The CDR3 has 15 amino acids. CDR3 in amino acids: CASSRLTGANTEAFF. CDR3 DNA: TGTGCCAGCAGTCGGTTAACAGGGGCGAACACTGAAGCTTTCTTT.

The V gene is TRBV5-1, the J gene TRBJ1-4, with TRBD1 matching over 8 bases. Germline V CDR1 and CDR2: SGHRS, YFSETQ. The CDR3 has 18 amino acids. V lost 4 bases to trimming and J lost 0 bases; unmatched junction nucleotides: 11. Here the CDR3 reads CASSRQGSLGPTNEKLFF. CDR3 in DNA: TGCGCCAGCAGCCGACAGGGGTCCTTAGGTCCAACTAATGAAAAACTGTTTTTT.

The chain carries TRBV20-1 and TRBJ2-7; no clear D gene. This CDR3 has 11 residues. V was clipped by 6 bases and J by 3 bases, with 9 bases between them. Germline CDR1 reads DFQATT; CDR2 reads SNEGSKA (reference sequence). The CDR3 DNA sequence: TGCAGTGCCCCATCAATCTACGAGCAGTACTTC. Amino acid sequence: CSAPSIYEQYF.

This clone came up once. The chain couples TRBV5-1 to TRBJ1-5, with a possible D match to TRBD1 (6 bases). Germline loops: CDR1 SGHRS, CDR2 YFSETQ. CDR3 length equals 13 residues. Trimming removed 4 bases from V and 6 bases from J, with 11 bases in between. CDR3 DNA sequence: TGCGCCAGCAGCATACAGGGTGCTCAGCCCCAGCATTTT. This encodes CASSIQGAQPQHF.

A single count supports this clone. This chain joins TRBV19 and TRBJ1-2; tentative D call: TRBD1 (5 bases). V shed 7 bases and J shed 2 bases, with 14 bases lying between them. CDR1 is LNHDA and CDR2 is SQIVND in the germline V gene (reference sequence). The CDR3 has 14 amino acids. CDR3 in DNA: TGTGCCAGTACCCCGGGACGGGGGAACTATGGCTACACCTTC. As protein: CASTPGRGNYGYTF.

Turning to this clone: One end of the junction is discordant with germline, which a read error may explain. CDR3 bases: TGTGCCAGCAGCCCGGGGTTTGCAATCGGGGGGACATTC. Protein product: CASSPGFAIGGTF. The genes are TRBV3-1 (or the pseudogene TRBV3-2) and TRBJ1-1; a possible D gene is TRBD1 (6 bases). The CDR3 consists of 13 residues. Germline-derived CDR1 and CDR2 are LGHDT and YNNKEL (reference sequence).

In regard to this clone: Germline and junction disagree at one end, which may indicate a read error. This CDR3 reads CASRLGQGNSYEQYF. The CDR3 DNA reads TGCGCCAGCAGATTGGGACAGGGTAACTCCTACGAGCAGTACTTC. The chain carries TRBV5-1 and TRBJ2-7; 9 bases are shared with TRBD1. The germline V gene has CDR1 SGHRS and CDR2 YFSETQ. The CDR3 runs 15 residues.

The V gene is TRBV2, the J gene TRBJ2-1; D gene ambiguous. CDR3 size: 13 residues. V dropped 7 bases and J dropped 7 bases, with 14 bases sitting between them. Germline V CDR1 and CDR2: SNHLY, FYNNEI. The CDR3 loop is CASKMRLKNEQFF. The CDR3 DNA is TGTGCCAGCAAGATGAGACTTAAGAATGAGCAGTTCTTC.

This sequence joins TRBV7-2 and TRBJ2-7; possibly TRBD1 for D (5 bases). This CDR3 has 15 residues. The V end was cut by 1 base, the J end by 7 bases, with 17 bases between. Germline CDR1 is SGHTA and CDR2 is FQGNSA. The CDR3 bases are TGTGCCAGCAGCTTAGTCGGTCAGGGAATCTTAGAGCAGTACTTC. Its translation is CASSLVGQGILEQYF.

V gene TRBV9 combines with J gene TRBJ2-1; D might be TRBD1 (6 bases). The CDR3 sequence is 15 residues long. V lost 0 bases, J lost 10 bases, and 17 bases lay in between. Germline V gives CDR1 SGDLS, CDR2 YYNGEE. CDR3 sequence (DNA): TGTGCCAGCAGCGTAGAAATAACAGGGCGAAGGGAGCAGTTCTTC. It is translated as CASSVEITGRREQFF.

V usage is TRBV7-3 and J usage is TRBJ1-2; a weak D match, TRBD1 (6 bases). Germline assignment: CDR1 SGHTA and CDR2 FQGTGA. Deletions cut 4 bases from V and 10 bases from J, with 16 bases between. The CDR3 has 13 amino acids. The CDR3 protein is CASSSGGAGVYTF. For the CDR3, the DNA is TGTGCCAGCAGCTCCGGAGGAGCAGGGGTCTACACCTTC.

V and J are TRBV7-8 and TRBJ2-2; 13 positions match TRBD2. Looked up from germline, CDR1 is SGHVS and CDR2 is FQNEAQ. J lost 5 bases, V lost 4 bases, and 10 bases had no gene match. The CDR3 spans 18 residues. The CDR3, as DNA: TGTGCCAGCAGCTACCGGACTAGCGGGAGTTTGCGGACCGGGGAGCTGTTTTTT. As protein: CASSYRTSGSLRTGELFF.

The rearrangement uses TRBV19 and TRBJ2-2, with TRBD1 matching over 7 bases. This CDR3 region has 18 residues. The germline V gene encodes CDR1 LNHDA and CDR2 SQIVND (reference sequence). V was pared by 5 bases and J by 4 bases, with 16 bases of the junction left unmatched. As DNA, the CDR3 is TGTGCCAGTAGTCTCTCACGACAGGGCGGTTCGGGCACCGGGGAGCTGTTTTTT. As protein: CASSLSRQGGSGTGELFF. Supplemented by reference TRBV19 and TRBJ2-2, the full variable domain reads DGGITQSPKYLFRKEGQNVTLSCEQNLNHDAMYWYRQDPGQGLRLIYYSQIVNDFQKGDIAEGYSVSREKKESFPLTVTSAQKNPTAFYLCASSLSRQGGSGTGELFFGEGSRLTVL.

This clone showed up just a few times. The V gene is TRBV6-5, the J gene TRBJ2-7; 8 bases match TRBD1. Germline assignment: CDR1 MNHEY and CDR2 SVGAGI. V lost 6 bases and J lost 3; bases outside the gene matches: 4. CDR3 length: 13 residues. In nucleotides, the CDR3 is TGTGCCAGCAGCAAGGACAGGGTCTACGAGCAGTACTTC. This gives the protein CASSKDRVYEQYF.

This clone has only a few counts. The gene calls are TRBV6-1 and TRBJ2-2, with D perhaps matching TRBD1 (8 bases). CDR3 length: 16 amino acids. Germline V lookup: CDR1 MNHNS, CDR2 SASEGT. V dropped 0 bases and J dropped 7 bases, with 15 bases sitting between them. This CDR3 is CASSEAWTGRDGELFF. The DNA for the CDR3 is TGTGCCAGCAGTGAAGCGTGGACAGGGAGGGACGGGGAGCTGTTTTTT.